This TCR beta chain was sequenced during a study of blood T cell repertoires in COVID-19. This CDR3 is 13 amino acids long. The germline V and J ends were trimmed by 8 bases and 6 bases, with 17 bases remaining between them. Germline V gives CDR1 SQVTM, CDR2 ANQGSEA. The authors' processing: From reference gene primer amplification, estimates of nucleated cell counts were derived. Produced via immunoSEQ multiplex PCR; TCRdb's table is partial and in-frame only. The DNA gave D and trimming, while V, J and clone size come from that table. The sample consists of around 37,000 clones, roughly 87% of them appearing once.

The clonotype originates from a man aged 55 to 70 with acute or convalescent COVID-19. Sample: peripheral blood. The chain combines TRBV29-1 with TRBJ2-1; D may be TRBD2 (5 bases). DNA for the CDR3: TGCAGCTACTCCGGGATCTCCCTCAATGAGCAGTTCTTC. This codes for CSYSGISLNEQFF.